This T cell receptor (beta chain) was observed in a study of Graves' ophthalmopathy and Graves' hyperthyroidism. Germline V gives CDR1 MGHRA, CDR2 YSYEKL. Trimming took off 0 bases at V and 2 bases at J, with 10 bases between the two ends. The CDR3 is 16 residues long. RNA served as the template for amplifying TCR beta CDR3 regions. In the first round, RT-PCR was carried out with HTBI primers, and a multiplex PCR formed the second round. TCRdb ran MiXCR on the multiplex PCR reads and lists one entry per CDR3 protein. There are roughly 1.1 million distinct CDR3 sequences in the sample; 35% to 40% occur only once, and roughly 10% lies in the top ten. Serum thyroxine and TRAb, along with clinical symptoms, thyroid ultrasound and orbital computed tomography, were what diagnosis relied on.

The rearrangement links TRBV4-1 to TRBJ2-2; D uncertain. The sample was peripheral blood or thyroid tissue (not recorded which). The clonotype comes from an adult man with Graves' hyperthyroidism. The chain's CDR3 is CASSQEVQRNTGELFF. CDR3 bases: TGCGCCAGCAGCCAAGAGGTACAGCGCAACACCGGGGAGCTGTTTTTT.